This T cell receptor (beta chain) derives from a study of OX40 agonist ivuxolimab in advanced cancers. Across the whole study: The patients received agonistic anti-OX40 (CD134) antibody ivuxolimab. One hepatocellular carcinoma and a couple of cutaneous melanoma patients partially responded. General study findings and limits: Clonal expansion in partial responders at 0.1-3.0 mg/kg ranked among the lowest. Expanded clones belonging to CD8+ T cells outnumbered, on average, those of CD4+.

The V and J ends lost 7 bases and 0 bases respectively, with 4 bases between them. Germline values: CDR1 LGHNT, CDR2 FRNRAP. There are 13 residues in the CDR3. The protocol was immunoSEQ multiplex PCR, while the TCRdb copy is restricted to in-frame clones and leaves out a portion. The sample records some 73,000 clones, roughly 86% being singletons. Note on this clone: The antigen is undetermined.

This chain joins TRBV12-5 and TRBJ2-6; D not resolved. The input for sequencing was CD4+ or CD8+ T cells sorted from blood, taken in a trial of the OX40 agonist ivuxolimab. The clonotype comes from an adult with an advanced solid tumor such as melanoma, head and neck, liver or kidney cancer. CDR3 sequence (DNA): TGTGCTAGTGCCCCCTCTGGGGCCAACGTCCTGACTTTC. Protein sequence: CASAPSGANVLTF.